Below, 2 T cell receptor beta chains from the same sample are listed, as sequenced in a study of cytomegalovirus exposure and HLA in healthy donors. Researchers ran the PCR with 60 Vbeta and 13 Jbeta primers. Repertoires were generated with immunoSEQ multiplex PCR, while TCRdb's copy carries only in-frame clones and drops some. This table holds 90,000 to 120,000 clones, over 60% found once. Sequencing was carried out using PBMCs. Every receptor here comes from a male donor in good health and CMV-seronegative.

This clone was seen a few times. The rearrangement uses TRBV27 and TRBJ2-1, with TRBD1 as a possible D gene (6 bases). CDR3 length: 13 residues. V lost 2 bases and J 4 bases, leaving 6 bases between the germline ends. The germline gives CDR1 MNHEY, CDR2 SMNVEV (reference sequence). The chain's CDR3 is CASSLRGYNEQFF. DNA of the CDR3: TGTGCCAGCAGTTTAAGGGGGTACAATGAGCAGTTCTTC.

The chain is built from TRBV19 and TRBJ2-5, with TRBD2 as a possible D gene (6 bases). The CDR3 sequence is 12 residues long. V dropped 10 bases and J dropped 1 base, with 10 bases sitting between them. CDR1 is LNHDA, CDR2 SQIVND, per germline (reference sequence). This chain's CDR3 is CATGGLQETQYF. The CDR3 DNA is TGTGCCACCGGAGGGCTCCAAGAGACCCAGTACTTC.